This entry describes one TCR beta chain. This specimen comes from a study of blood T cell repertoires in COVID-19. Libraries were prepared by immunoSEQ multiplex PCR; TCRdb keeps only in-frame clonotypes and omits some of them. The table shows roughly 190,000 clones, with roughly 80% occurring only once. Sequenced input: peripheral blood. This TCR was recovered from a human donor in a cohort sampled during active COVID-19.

The CDR3 DNA is TGTGCCAGCAGCCAACCGGGACTACAAGAGACCCAGTACTTC. Its translation: CASSQPGLQETQYF. The chain uses TRBV4-2 and TRBJ2-5; 7 bases match TRBD2. The junction had 2 bases not matched to a gene; V was cut back by 2 bases and J by 2 bases. The CDR3 sequence is 14 residues long. Looked up from germline, CDR1 is LGHNA and CDR2 is YNFKEQ.